This record covers a single T cell receptor (beta chain). Its antigen is unknown. Cohort: HPV-negative, locally advanced oral cavity squamous cell carcinoma patients. This entry is derived from a study of neoadjuvant anti-PD-1 for oral cavity cancer. Study outcomes and limitations: Larger post-treatment preexisting tumor clones tracked with greater tumor shrinkage.

Survey sequencing of tumors mostly used 4.5 to 5 ug DNA, two replicates. Sequenced by immunoSEQ multiplex PCR; TCRdb stores in-frame clones only, minus some. The sample carries about 12,000 clones, about 61% recorded once. The CDR3 is made up of 14 amino acids. The V gene lost 1 base and the J gene lost 3 bases, with 4 bases spanning the gap. Looked up from germline, CDR1 is SNHLY and CDR2 is FYNNEI. Sequenced material: tumor tissue, taken before nivolumab (anti-PD-1) treatment. The TCR comes from a person between 35 and 79 years old with oral cavity squamous cell carcinoma. The donor label of this sample is uncertain. This chain uses TRBV2 with TRBJ1-6; D is unresolved. CDR3 bases: TGTGCCAGCAGTGAAGTGAGCTATAATTCACCCCTCCACTTT. Its translation: CASSEVSYNSPLHF.